This TCR beta chain was recorded in a study of blood T cell repertoires in COVID-19. Study summary: Specimens from acute and convalescent COVID-19 originated in the United States, Italy and Spain. T cells, B-cell-depleted T cells, or PBMCs supplied cDNA or gDNA.

This clone was seen just once. The ends were cut back, 0 bases at V and 8 bases at J, with 17 bases in the middle. CDR1 and CDR2 from the germline V gene are KGHSH and LQKENI. This CDR3 has 16 residues. Original processing notes: Reference gene primer amplification gave estimated nucleated cell counts. This table comes from immunoSEQ multiplex PCR, and its TCRdb copy is limited to in-frame clones, with some not included. That table is the source of V, J and clone size, and D and trimming were worked out from the DNA. The sample includes approximately 70,000 clones, 91% of them seen just once. The sequence came from a human donor with active COVID-19. The donor label of this sample is uncertain. This chain uses TRBV18 with TRBJ2-4, with a weak D call TRBD1 (5 bases). Sequencing used peripheral blood. The CDR3 coding sequence is TGTGCCAGCTCACCACCGGTCGGACAAGGGTTGGACATTCAGTACTTC. Its translation is CASSPPVGQGLDIQYF.